What follows are 9 T cell receptor beta chains derived from one specimen sequenced in a study of cytomegalovirus exposure and HLA in healthy donors. The study ran its PCR with 60 Vbeta and 13 Jbeta primers. Assay: immunoSEQ multiplex PCR; the TCRdb copy retains only in-frame clones and omits some. The table lists around 200,000 clones, more than 65% of them singletons. Sequencing used PBMCs. The receptors originated from a girl aged 2-9 years in good health and CMV-seropositive.

The CDR3 region is CASSESLSGELFF. The DNA for the CDR3 is TGTGCCAGCAGTGAATCATTGTCCGGGGAGCTGTTTTTT. The V and J genes are TRBV6-1 and TRBJ2-2; no clear D gene. CDR3 length: 13 residues. V dropped 2 bases and J dropped 6 bases, with 7 bases sitting between them. Germline V CDR1 and CDR2: MNHNS, SASEGT.

The chain recombines TRBV10-1 with TRBJ2-7, with 7 nucleotides matching TRBD1. V was clipped by 5 bases and J by 4 bases; unmatched bases: 8. The CDR3 sequence is 14 residues long. The germline V gene encodes CDR1 WNHNN and CDR2 SYGVQD (reference sequence). DNA of the CDR3: TGCGCCAGCAGTCCCCAGGGGGTTCGGTACGAGCAGTACTTC. Translating gives CASSPQGVRYEQYF.

J is TRBJ2-5 and V is TRBV28; 8 bases map to TRBD1. V lost 6 bases to trimming and J lost 13 bases; unmatched junction nucleotides: 13. Germline V gives CDR1 MDHEN, CDR2 SYDVKM. The CDR3 contains 13 residues. CDR3 sequence: CASRHGDRTSPYF. The CDR3 DNA reads TGTGCCAGCAGACACGGGGACAGGACCTCGCCGTACTTC.

The V gene is TRBV6-1, the J gene TRBJ2-5; 7 bases are shared with TRBD1. This CDR3 has 13 residues. V lost 6 bases and J lost 5; bases outside the gene matches: 6. Germline-derived CDR1 and CDR2 are MNHNS and SASEGT. The CDR3 here is CASSSGGWETQYF. CDR3 nucleotide sequence: TGTGCCAGCAGCTCAGGGGGTTGGGAGACCCAGTACTTC.

This rearrangement joins TRBV7-8 to TRBJ2-6; D gene unclear. The V end was cut by 2 bases, the J end by 9 bases, with 8 bases between. Germline-derived CDR1 and CDR2 are SGHVS and FQNEAQ. The CDR3 runs 13 residues. The CDR3 nucleotides are TGTGCCAGCAGCTTATCCGCCGGCAACGTCCTGACTTTC. Encoded protein: CASSLSAGNVLTF.

Points on this clone: An end of the junction does not agree with germline; a read error may underlie this. The chain carries TRBV4-1 and TRBJ2-3; 8 bases are shared with TRBD1. CDR3 size: 12 residues. Germline values: CDR1 MGHRA, CDR2 YSYEKL. CDR3 residues: CASSGQGVNRSF. The CDR3 nucleotides read TGCGCCAGCAGCGGACAGGGCGTAAACAGAAGTTTT.

This rearrangement joins TRBV6-5 to TRBJ1-6; D unresolved. Trimming removed 7 bases at V and 4 bases at J, with 11 bases between. CDR3 length: 14 amino acids. Per the germline V gene, CDR1 is MNHEY and CDR2 is SVGAGI. CDR3 in amino acids: CASNRDGYNSPLHF. The CDR3, as DNA: TGTGCCAGCAACCGAGACGGGTATAATTCACCCCTCCACTTT.

The table lists this clone with a few counts. The chain links TRBV7-9 to TRBJ2-1, with D hard to call. The CDR3 is 13 amino acids. Germline loops: CDR1 SEHNR, CDR2 FQNEAQ (reference sequence). Trimming took 1 base from V and 4 from J, leaving 5 bases between them. The CDR3 reads CASSLGTYNEQFF. DNA of the CDR3: TGTGCCAGCAGCTTAGGCACTTACAATGAGCAGTTCTTC. Based on the CDR3 plus reference TRBV7-9 and TRBJ2-1, the full variable domain is DTGVSQNPRHKITKRGQNVTFRCDPISEHNRLYWYRQTLGQGPEFLTYFQNEAQLEKSRLLSDRFSAERPKGSFSTLEIQRTEQGDSAMYLCASSLGTYNEQFFGPGTRLTVL.

The chain uses TRBV18 and TRBJ1-1, with D uncertain. Trimming removed 1 base from V and 0 bases from J, with 12 bases in between. CDR1 and CDR2 (germline): KGHSH, LQKENI. The CDR3 has 16 residues. This CDR3 is CASSPLEIPMNTEAFF. DNA for the CDR3: TGTGCCAGCTCACCACTGGAGATACCCATGAACACTGAAGCTTTCTTT.